The present T cell receptor (beta chain) was sequenced within a study of T cell repertoires in cytomegalovirus infection. Overall study context: Used in the study were CMV epitopes, some recently identified and HLA-C-restricted, others well-studied and HLA-B-restricted.

TCRdb analysed the reads with MiXCR anew, one entry per CDR3 protein. The table shows around 900,000 distinct CDR3 sequences, with roughly 31% occurring only once. The CDR3 extends over 15 amino acids. The germline gives CDR1 MNHNS, CDR2 SASEGT. V was clipped by 7 bases and J by 0 bases; unmatched bases: 5. To note about this clonotype: The antigen remains undetermined.

Findings of the study overall: Within the response measured ex vivo, HLA-C-restricted CMV-specific TCR beta clonotypes were dominant.

This sequence joins TRBV6-1 and TRBJ1-3, with 8 bases lining up with TRBD1. The source of this sequence is a human donor in good health (CMV status not recorded). Some clones in this sample may be carry-over from other donors' samples. Sequenced here: cultured CD8+ T cells from PBMCs, sampled from culture after CMV antigen stimulation. CDR3: CASTRDRYSGNTIYF. Here the CDR3 DNA reads TGTGCCAGCACCCGGGACAGGTACTCTGGAAACACCATATATTTT.